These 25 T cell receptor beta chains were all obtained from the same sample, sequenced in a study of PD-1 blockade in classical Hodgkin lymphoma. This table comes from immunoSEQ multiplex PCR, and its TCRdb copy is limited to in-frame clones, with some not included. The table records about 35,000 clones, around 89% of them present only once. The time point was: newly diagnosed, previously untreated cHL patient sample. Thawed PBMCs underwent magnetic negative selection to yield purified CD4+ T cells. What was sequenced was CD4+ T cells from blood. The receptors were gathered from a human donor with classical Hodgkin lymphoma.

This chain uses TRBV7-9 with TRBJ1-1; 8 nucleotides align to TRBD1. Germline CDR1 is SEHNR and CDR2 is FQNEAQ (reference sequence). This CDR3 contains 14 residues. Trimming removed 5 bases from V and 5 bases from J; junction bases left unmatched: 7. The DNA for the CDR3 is TGTGCCAGCAGCCACGGACAGGGAGGGACTGAAGCTTTCTTT. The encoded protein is CASSHGQGGTEAFF.

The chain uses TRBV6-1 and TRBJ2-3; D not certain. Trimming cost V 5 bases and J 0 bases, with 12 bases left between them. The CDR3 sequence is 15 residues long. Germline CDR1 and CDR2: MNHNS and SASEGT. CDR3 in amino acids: CASSPPWPSTDTQYF. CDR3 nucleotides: TGTGCCAGCAGTCCCCCCTGGCCGAGCACAGATACGCAGTATTTT.

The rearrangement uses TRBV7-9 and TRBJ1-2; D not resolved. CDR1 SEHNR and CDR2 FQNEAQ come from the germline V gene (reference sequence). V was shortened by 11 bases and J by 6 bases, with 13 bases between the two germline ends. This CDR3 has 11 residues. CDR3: CAPSRVNGYTF. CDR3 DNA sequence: TGTGCCCCGTCACGGGTGAATGGCTACACCTTC.

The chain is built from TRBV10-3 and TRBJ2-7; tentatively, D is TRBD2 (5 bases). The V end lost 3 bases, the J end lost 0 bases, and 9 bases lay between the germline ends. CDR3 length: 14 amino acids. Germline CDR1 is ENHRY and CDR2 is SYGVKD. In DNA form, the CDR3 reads TGTGCCATCAGTGACGTTAGCGCCTCCTACGAGCAGTACTTC. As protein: CAISDVSASYEQYF.

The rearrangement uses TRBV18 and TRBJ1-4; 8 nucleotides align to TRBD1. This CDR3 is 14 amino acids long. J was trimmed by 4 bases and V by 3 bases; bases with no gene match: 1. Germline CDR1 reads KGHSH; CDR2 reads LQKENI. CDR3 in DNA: TGTGCCAGCTCACCCGACAGGGGTAATGAAAAACTGTTTTTT. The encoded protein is CASSPDRGNEKLFF.

In DNA form, the CDR3 reads TGCGCCAGCAGCCAAGTCCTACAGGCCCAAGCCGTGTCTTTCTTT. The encoded protein is CASSQVLQAQAVSFF. The J gene is TRBJ1-1, the V gene TRBV4-1; weak D call: TRBD1 (5 bases). CDR3 size: 15 residues. Trimming removed 1 base at V and 12 bases at J, with 21 bases between. Germline V gene data show CDR1 as MGHRA and CDR2 as YSYEKL.

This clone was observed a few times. The CDR3 region is CARTIQGVNQPQHF. The CDR3 DNA reads TGTGCCAGGACGATACAGGGGGTCAATCAGCCCCAGCATTTT. This chain connects TRBV21-1 to TRBJ1-5; the table names TRBD1, a call not compared with the DNA. TRBV21-1 counts as a pseudogene. This CDR3 has 14 residues.

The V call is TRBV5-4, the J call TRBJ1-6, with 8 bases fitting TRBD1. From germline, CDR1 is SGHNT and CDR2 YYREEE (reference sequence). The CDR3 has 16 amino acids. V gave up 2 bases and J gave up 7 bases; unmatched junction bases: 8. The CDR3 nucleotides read TGTGCCAGCAGCTTTGGTCTAGGACAGGGAAATTCACCCCTCCACTTT. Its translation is CASSFGLGQGNSPLHF.

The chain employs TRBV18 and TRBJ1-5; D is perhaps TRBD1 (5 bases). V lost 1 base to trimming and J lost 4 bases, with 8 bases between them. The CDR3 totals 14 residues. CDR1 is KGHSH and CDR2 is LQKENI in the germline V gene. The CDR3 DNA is TGTGCCAGCTCACCACTGGGGGGGAATCAGCCCCAGCATTTT. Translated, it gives CASSPLGGNQPQHF.

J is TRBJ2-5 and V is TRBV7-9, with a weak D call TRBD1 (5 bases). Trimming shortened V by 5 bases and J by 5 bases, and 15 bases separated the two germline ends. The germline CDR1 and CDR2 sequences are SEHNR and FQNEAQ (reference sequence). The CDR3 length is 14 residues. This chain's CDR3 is CASSTRTAGETQYF. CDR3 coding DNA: TGTGCCAGCAGCACAAGAACCGCAGGGGAGACCCAGTACTTC.

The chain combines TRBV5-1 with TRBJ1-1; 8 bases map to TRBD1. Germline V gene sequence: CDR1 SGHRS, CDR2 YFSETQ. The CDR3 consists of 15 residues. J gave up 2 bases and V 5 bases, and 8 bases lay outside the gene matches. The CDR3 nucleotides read TGCGCCAGCAGTTATAATACAGGGGGAAACACTGAAGCTTTCTTT. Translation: CASSYNTGGNTEAFF. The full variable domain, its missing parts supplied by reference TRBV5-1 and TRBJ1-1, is KAGVTQTPRYLIKTRGQQVTLSCSPISGHRSVSWYQQTPGQGLQFLFEYFSETQRNKGNFPGRFSGRQFSNSRSEMNVSTLELGDSALYLCASSYNTGGNTEAFFGQGTRLTVV.

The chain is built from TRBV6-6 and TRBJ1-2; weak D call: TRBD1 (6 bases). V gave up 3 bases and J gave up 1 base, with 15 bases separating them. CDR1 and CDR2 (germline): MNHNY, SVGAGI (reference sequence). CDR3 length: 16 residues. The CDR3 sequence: CASSYPSGGNNYGYTF. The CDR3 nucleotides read TGTGCCAGCAGTTATCCTTCGGGGGGCAATAACTATGGCTACACCTTC.

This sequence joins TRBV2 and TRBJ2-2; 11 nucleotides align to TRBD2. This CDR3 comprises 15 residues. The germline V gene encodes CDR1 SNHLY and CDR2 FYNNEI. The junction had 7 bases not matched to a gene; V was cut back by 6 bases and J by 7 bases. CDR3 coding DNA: TGTGCCAGCAGCGTAGCGGGAGGGCCAGTCGGGGAGCTGTTTTTT. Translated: CASSVAGGPVGELFF.

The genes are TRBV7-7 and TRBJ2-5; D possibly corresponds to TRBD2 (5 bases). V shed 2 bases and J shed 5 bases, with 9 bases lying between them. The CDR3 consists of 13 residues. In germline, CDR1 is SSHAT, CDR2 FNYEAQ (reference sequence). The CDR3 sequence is CASSLSGMETQYF. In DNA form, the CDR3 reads TGTGCCAGCAGCTTATCGGGGATGGAGACCCAGTACTTC.

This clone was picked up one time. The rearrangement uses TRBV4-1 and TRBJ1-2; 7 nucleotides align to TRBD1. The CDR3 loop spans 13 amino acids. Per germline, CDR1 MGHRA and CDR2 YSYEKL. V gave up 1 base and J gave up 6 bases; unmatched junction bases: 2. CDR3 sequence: CASSQGTGDGYTF. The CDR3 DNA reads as TGCGCCAGCAGCCAAGGTACAGGGGATGGCTACACCTTC.

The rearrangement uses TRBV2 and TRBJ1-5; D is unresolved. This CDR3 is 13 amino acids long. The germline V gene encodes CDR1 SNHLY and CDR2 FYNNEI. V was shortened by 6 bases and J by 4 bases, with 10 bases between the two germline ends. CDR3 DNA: TGTGCCAGCAGCGCCTCGTGGAATCAGCCCCAGCATTTT. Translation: CASSASWNQPQHF.

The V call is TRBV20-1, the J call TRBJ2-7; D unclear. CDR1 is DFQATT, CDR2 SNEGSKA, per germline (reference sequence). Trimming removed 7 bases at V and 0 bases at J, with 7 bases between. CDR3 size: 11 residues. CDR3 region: CSVYSSYEQYF. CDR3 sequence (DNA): TGCAGTGTTTACAGCTCCTACGAGCAGTACTTC.

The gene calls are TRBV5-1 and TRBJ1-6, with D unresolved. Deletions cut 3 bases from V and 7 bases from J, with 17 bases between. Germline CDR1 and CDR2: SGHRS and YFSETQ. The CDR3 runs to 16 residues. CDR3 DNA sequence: TGCGCCAGCAGCTCCCAACATCTAGGAGGCAATTCACCCCTCCACTTT. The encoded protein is CASSSQHLGGNSPLHF.

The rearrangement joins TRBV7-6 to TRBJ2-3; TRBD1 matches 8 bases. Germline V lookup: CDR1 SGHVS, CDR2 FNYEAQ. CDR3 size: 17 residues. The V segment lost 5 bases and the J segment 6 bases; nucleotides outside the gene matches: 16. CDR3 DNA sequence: TGTGCCAGCAGCGCCCAGGTGGTCGGGACAGGAGCCGATACGCAGTATTTT. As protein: CASSAQVVGTGADTQYF.

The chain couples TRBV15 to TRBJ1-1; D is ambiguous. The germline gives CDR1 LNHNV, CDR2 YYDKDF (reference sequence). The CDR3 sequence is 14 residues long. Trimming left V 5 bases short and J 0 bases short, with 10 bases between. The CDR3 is CATSETAMNTEAFF. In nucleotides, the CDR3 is TGTGCCACCAGCGAAACAGCTATGAACACTGAAGCTTTCTTT.

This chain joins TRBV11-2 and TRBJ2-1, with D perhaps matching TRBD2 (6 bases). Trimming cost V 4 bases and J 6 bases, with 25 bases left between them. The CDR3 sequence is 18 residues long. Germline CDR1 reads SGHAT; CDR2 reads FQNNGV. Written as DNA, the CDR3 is TGTGCCAGCAGCTCGGGTCTATTTCCGTCCGGGAGTGGCAATGAGCAGTTCTTC. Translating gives CASSSGLFPSGSGNEQFF.

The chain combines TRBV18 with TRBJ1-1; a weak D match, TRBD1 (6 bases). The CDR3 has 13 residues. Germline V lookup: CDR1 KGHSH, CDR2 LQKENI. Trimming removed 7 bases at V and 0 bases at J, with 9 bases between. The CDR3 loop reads CASCQGLNTEAFF. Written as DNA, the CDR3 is TGTGCCAGCTGTCAGGGGCTGAACACTGAAGCTTTCTTT.

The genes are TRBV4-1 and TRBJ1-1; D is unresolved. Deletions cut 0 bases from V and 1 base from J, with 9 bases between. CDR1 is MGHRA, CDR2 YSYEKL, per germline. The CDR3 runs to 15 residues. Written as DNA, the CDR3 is TGCGCCAGCAGCCAAGAGCAATGGGCGAACACTGAAGCTTTCTTT. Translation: CASSQEQWANTEAFF.

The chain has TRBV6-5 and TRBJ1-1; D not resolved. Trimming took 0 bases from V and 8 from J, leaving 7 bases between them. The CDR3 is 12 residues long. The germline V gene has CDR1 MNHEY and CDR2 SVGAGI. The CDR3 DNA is TGTGCCAGCAGTTACTCGTATGGGGAAGCTTTCTTT. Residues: CASSYSYGEAFF.

The CDR3 here is CASIGGAYTGELFF. CDR3 coding DNA: TGTGCCAGCATCGGGGGGGCGTACACCGGGGAGCTGTTTTTT. The chain recombines TRBV6-1 with TRBJ2-2; 8 nucleotides line up with TRBD2. Germline V gene data show CDR1 as MNHNS and CDR2 as SASEGT. This CDR3 region has 14 residues. V was clipped by 7 bases and J by 3 bases; unmatched bases: 4.